This is a list of T cell receptor beta chains from one sample in a study of blood T cell repertoires in COVID-19. Libraries were prepared by immunoSEQ multiplex PCR; TCRdb keeps only in-frame clonotypes and omits some of them. Among tens of thousands of clones, around 87% were seen once, and the ten largest hold about 14%. The sequencing input was peripheral blood. The receptor source for this set is a man between 60 and 75 years old with active COVID-19. The CDR3 runs from the conserved cysteine through the conserved F or W. Each record gives: CDR3 DNA, CDR3 protein, V gene, J gene, CDR3 length, D gene, clone size. D genes are given only for firm matches. Clone sizes are given selectively: once, few, many, or a class where the clone is expanded.

CDR3 DNA: TGTGCCTGGGATAGACTAGCGGGTTTTGGCGAGCAGTACTTC
CDR3 protein: CAWDRLAGFGEQYF
V gene: TRBV30
J gene: TRBJ2-7
CDR3 length: 14
D gene: TRBD2
clone size: .

CDR3 DNA: TGTGCCAGCAGCTTAGGAGTTCCCAGGGGCGGCGAGACCCAGTACTTC
CDR3 protein: CASSLGVPRGGETQYF
V gene: TRBV7-2
J gene: TRBJ2-5
CDR3 length: 16
D gene: .
clone size: .

CDR3 DNA: TGTGCCAGCAGTGCCAGGAGACAGGGCGTTGAAGCTTTCTTT
CDR3 protein: CASSARRQGVEAFF
V gene: TRBV2
J gene: TRBJ1-1
CDR3 length: 14
D gene: TRBD1
clone size: .

CDR3 DNA: TGTGCCAGCAGTTTGCGGGGTGAAGCTTTCTTT
CDR3 protein: CASSLRGEAFF
V gene: TRBV12-3/TRBV12-4
J gene: TRBJ1-1
CDR3 length: 11
D gene: .
clone size: .

CDR3 DNA: TGTGCCAGCAGTTACTCTCTAGCGGGAGAGGGTACGCAGTATTTT
CDR3 protein: CASSYSLAGEGTQYF
V gene: TRBV6-6
J gene: TRBJ2-3
CDR3 length: 15
D gene: TRBD2
clone size: .

CDR3 DNA: TGTGCCTGGAGCCCCTCGACCGGGAGGCAGTTCTTC
CDR3 protein: CAWSPSTGRQFF
V gene: TRBV30
J gene: TRBJ2-1
CDR3 length: 12
D gene: .
clone size: .

CDR3 DNA: TGCAGCGCGACCGGGGGTAGCGGGTGGGATGAGCAGTTCTTC
CDR3 protein: CSATGGSGWDEQFF
V gene: TRBV29-1
J gene: TRBJ2-1
CDR3 length: 14
D gene: TRBD2
clone size: .

CDR3 DNA: TGCGCCAGCAGCCAAGATCAGGGGACAGGAGGCACAGATACGCAGTATTTT
CDR3 protein: CASSQDQGTGGTDTQYF
V gene: TRBV4-3
J gene: TRBJ2-3
CDR3 length: 17
D gene: TRBD1
clone size: .

CDR3 DNA: TGTGCCAGCAGCGGGGGGGGAGGCTTTTCTGGAAACACCATATATTTT
CDR3 protein: CASSGGGGFSGNTIYF
V gene: TRBV3-1/TRBV3-2
J gene: TRBJ1-3
CDR3 length: 16
D gene: .
clone size: .

CDR3 DNA: TGTGCCAGCAGCTTAGTCGCAGGGGGGTACAATGAGCAGTTCTTC
CDR3 protein: CASSLVAGGYNEQFF
V gene: TRBV7-3
J gene: TRBJ2-1
CDR3 length: 15
D gene: .
clone size: .

CDR3 DNA: TGTGCCAGCAGTTCCGGGGAAATCTATGGCTACACCTTC
CDR3 protein: CASSSGEIYGYTF
V gene: TRBV6-5
J gene: TRBJ1-2
CDR3 length: 13
D gene: .
clone size: .

CDR3 DNA: TGTGCCAGCAGCACCACTCGAATCCTCACAGATACGCAGTATTTT
CDR3 protein: CASSTTRILTDTQYF
V gene: TRBV11-1
J gene: TRBJ2-3
CDR3 length: 15
D gene: .
clone size: .

CDR3 DNA: TGCGCCAGCAGCGACTACAATCCCCCATACGAGCAGTACTTC
CDR3 protein: CASSDYNPPYEQYF
V gene: TRBV5-1
J gene: TRBJ2-7
CDR3 length: 14
D gene: .
clone size: .

CDR3 DNA: TGTGCCAGCACGGAACGGGGGTACACAGATACGCAGTATTTT
CDR3 protein: CASTERGYTDTQYF
V gene: TRBV6-5
J gene: TRBJ2-3
CDR3 length: 14
D gene: .
clone size: .

CDR3 DNA: TGTGCCAGCAGTGTCACAGGGACCTATGGCTACACCTTC
CDR3 protein: CASSVTGTYGYTF
V gene: TRBV2
J gene: TRBJ1-2
CDR3 length: 13
D gene: .
clone size: few

CDR3 DNA: TGTGCCAGTAGTCCCCTACTCGGTACGACTGAAGCTTTCTTT
CDR3 protein: CASSPLLGTTEAFF
V gene: TRBV19
J gene: TRBJ1-1
CDR3 length: 14
D gene: .
clone size: .

CDR3 DNA: TGTGCCAGCACCCCTAGGACAGGGGGGTCTAACGAGCAGTACTTC
CDR3 protein: CASTPRTGGSNEQYF
V gene: TRBV25-1
J gene: TRBJ2-7
CDR3 length: 15
D gene: TRBD1
clone size: .